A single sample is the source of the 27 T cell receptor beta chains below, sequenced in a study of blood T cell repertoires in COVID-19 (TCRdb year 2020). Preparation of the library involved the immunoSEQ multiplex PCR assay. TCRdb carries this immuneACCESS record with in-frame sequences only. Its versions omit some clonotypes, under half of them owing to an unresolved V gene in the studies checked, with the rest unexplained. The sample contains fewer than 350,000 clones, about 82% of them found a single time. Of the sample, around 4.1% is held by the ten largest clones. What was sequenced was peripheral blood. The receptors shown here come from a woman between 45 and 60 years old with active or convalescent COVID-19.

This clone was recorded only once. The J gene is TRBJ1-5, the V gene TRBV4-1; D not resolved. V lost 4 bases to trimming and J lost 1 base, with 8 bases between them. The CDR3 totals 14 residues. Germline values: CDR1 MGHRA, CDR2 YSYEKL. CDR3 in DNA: TGCGCCAGCAGCCCCTACAGCAGCAATCAGCCCCAGCATTTT. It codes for CASSPYSSNQPQHF.

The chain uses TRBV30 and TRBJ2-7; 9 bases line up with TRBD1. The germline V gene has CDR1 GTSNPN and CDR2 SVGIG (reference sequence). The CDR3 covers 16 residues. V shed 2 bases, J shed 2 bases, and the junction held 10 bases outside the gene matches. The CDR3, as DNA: TGTGCCTGGAGTATCGGACTCCGACAGGGGGCCTACGAGCAGTACTTC. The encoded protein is CAWSIGLRQGAYEQYF.

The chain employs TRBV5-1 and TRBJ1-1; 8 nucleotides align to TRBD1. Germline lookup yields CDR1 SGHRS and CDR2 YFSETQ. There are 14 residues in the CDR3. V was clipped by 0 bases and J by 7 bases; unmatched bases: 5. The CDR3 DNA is TGCGCCAGCAGCTTGGTTGACAGGGGAGGTGAAGCTTTCTTT. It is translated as CASSLVDRGGEAFF.

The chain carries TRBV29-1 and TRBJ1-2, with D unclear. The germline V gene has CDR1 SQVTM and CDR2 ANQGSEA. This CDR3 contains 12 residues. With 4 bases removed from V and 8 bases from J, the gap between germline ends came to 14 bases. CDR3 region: CSVASGAGGYTF. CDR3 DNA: TGCAGCGTTGCCTCTGGTGCGGGAGGCTACACCTTC.

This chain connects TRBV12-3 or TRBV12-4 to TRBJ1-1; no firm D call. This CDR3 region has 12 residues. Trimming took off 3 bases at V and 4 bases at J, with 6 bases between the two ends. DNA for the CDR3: TGTGCCAGCAGTTTGACAAGCACTGAAGCTTTCTTT. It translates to CASSLTSTEAFF.

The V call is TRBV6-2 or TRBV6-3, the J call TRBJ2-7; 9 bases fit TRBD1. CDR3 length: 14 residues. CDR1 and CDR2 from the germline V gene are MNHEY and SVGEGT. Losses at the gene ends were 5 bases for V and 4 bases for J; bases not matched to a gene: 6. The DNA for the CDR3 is TGTGCCAGCAGTAGGACCGGGACAGGGTACGAGCAGTACTTC. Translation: CASSRTGTGYEQYF.

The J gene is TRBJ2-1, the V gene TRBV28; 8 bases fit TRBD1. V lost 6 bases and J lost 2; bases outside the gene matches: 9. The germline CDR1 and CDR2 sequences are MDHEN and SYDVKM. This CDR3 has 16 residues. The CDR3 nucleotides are TGTGCCAGCAGACACGGACAGGGACCAGCCTACAATGAGCAGTTCTTC. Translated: CASRHGQGPAYNEQFF. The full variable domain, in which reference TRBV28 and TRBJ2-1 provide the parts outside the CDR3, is DVKVTQSSRYLVKRTGEKVFLECVQDMDHENMFWYRQDPGLGLRLIYFSYDVKMKEKGDIPEGYSVSREKKERFSLILESASTNQTSMYLCASRHGQGPAYNEQFFGPGTRLTVL.

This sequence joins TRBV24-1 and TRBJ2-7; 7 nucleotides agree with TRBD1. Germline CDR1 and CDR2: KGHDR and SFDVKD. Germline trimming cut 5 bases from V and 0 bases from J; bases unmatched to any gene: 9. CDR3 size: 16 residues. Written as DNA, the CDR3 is TGTGCCACCAGTGGTTCCGGGACAGAAGACTCCTACGAGCAGTACTTC. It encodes CATSGSGTEDSYEQYF.

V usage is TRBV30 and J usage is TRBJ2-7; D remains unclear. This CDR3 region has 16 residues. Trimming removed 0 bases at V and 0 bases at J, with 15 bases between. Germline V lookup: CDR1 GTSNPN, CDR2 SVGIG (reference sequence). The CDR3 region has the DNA TGTGCCTGGAGTGTACACGGGTGGAAGAGCTCCTACGAGCAGTACTTC. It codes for CAWSVHGWKSSYEQYF. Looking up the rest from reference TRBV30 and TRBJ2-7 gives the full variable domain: SQTIHQWPATLVQPVGSPLSLECTVEGTSNPNLYWYRQAAGRGLQLLFYSVGIGQISSEVPQNLSASRPQDRQFILSSKKLLLSDSGFYLCAWSVHGWKSSYEQYFGPGTRLTVT.

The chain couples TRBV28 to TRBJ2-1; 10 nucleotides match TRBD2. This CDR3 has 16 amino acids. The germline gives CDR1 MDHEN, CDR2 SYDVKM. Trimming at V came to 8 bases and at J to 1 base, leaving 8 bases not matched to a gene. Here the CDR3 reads CASPASGSLSYNEQFF. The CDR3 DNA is TGTGCCAGCCCAGCTAGCGGGAGCTTGTCCTACAATGAGCAGTTCTTC.

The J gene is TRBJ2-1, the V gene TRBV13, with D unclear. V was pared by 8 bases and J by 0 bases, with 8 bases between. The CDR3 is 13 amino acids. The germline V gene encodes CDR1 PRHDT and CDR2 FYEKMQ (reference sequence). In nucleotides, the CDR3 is TGTGCCAGCGATTCGAGCTCCTACAATGAGCAGTTCTTC. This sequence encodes CASDSSSYNEQFF.

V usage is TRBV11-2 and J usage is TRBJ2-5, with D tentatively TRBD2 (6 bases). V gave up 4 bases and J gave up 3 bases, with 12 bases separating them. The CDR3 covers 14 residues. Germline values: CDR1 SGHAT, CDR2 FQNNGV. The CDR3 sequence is CASSSDYSEETQYF. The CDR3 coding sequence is TGTGCCAGCAGCTCGGACTACTCCGAAGAGACCCAGTACTTC.

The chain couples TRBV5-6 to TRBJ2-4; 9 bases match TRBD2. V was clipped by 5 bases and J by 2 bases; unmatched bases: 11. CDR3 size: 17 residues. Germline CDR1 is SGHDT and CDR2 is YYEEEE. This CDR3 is CASSPTAGGPTKNIQYF. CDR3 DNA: TGTGCCAGCAGTCCTACAGCGGGAGGACCTACCAAAAACATTCAGTACTTC.

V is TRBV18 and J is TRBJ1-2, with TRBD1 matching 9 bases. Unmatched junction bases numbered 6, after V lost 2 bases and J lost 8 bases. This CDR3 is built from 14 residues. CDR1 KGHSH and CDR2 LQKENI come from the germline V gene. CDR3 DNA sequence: TGTGCCAGCTCACCATGGACAGGGGAGGGCGGCTACACCTTC. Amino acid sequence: CASSPWTGEGGYTF.

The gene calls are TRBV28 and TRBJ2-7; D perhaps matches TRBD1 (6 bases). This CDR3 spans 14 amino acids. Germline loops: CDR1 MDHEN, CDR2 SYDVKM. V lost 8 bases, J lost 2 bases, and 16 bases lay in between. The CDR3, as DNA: TGTGCCAGCCGGTTGACGACAGGCACCTACGAGCAGTACTTC. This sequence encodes CASRLTTGTYEQYF.

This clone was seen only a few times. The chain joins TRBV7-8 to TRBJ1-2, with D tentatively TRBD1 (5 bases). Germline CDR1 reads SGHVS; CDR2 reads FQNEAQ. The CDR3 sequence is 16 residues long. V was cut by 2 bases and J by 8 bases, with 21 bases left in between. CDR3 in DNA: TGTGCCAGCAGCTTACCCTTGGCAGGGCCCCTTGCCGGCTACACCTTC. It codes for CASSLPLAGPLAGYTF.

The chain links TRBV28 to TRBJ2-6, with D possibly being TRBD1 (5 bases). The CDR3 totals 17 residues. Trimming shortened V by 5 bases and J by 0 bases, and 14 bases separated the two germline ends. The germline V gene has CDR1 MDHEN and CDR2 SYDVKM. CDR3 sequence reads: CASSRQTGRSGANVLTF. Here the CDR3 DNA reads TGTGCCAGCAGTAGACAGACTGGTCGCTCTGGGGCCAACGTCCTGACTTTC.

DNA for the CDR3: TGCGCCAGCAGCCACCTCGGAAGGAGGGACACTGAAGCTTTCTTT. Translation: CASSHLGRRDTEAFF. The V and J genes are TRBV4-1 and TRBJ1-1; D is uncertain. V was cut by 3 bases and J by 3 bases, with 14 bases left in between. The germline gives CDR1 MGHRA, CDR2 YSYEKL. CDR3 length equals 15 residues.

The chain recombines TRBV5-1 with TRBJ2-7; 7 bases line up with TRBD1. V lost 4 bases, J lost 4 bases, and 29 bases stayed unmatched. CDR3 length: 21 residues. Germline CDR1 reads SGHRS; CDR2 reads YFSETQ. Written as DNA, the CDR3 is TGCGCCAGCAGCCCCTGGGGCCCCGTAACTTTACCGGGACAGAGAATTTACGAGCAGTACTTC. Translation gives CASSPWGPVTLPGQRIYEQYF.

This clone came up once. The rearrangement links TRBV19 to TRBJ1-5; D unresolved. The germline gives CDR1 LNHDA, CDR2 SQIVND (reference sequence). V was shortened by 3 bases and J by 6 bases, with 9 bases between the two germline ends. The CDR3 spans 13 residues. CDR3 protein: CASSIYLAQPQHF. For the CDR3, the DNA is TGTGCCAGTAGTATTTATTTGGCTCAGCCCCAGCATTTT.

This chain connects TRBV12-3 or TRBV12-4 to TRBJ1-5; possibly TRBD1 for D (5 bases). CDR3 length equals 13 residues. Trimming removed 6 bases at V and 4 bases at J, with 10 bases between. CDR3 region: CASSLNRNQPQHF. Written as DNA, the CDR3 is TGTGCCAGCAGCCTGAACAGGAATCAGCCCCAGCATTTT.

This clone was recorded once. The chain's CDR3 is CASTSAPGAGRAYTEAFF. CDR3 DNA: TGTGCCAGCACCTCCGCCCCCGGCGCCGGGCGGGCGTACACTGAAGCTTTCTTT. The chain employs TRBV7-9 and TRBJ1-1; D ambiguous. CDR3 length: 18 residues. The V and J ends lost 7 bases and 3 bases respectively, with 27 bases between them. CDR1 is SEHNR, CDR2 FQNEAQ, per germline (reference sequence).

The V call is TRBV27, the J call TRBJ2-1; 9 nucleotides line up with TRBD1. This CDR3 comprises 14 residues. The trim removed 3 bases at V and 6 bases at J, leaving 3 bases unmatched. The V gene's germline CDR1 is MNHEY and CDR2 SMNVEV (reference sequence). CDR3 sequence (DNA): TGTGCCAGCAGTTTTGGGACAGGGCTCAATGAGCAGTTCTTC. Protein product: CASSFGTGLNEQFF.

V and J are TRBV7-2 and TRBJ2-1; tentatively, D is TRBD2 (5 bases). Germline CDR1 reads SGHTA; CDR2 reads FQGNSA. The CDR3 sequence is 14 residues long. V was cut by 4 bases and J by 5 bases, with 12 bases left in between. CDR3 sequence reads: CASSSRDTNNEQFF. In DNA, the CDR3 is TGTGCCAGCAGCTCCCGGGATACCAACAATGAGCAGTTCTTC.

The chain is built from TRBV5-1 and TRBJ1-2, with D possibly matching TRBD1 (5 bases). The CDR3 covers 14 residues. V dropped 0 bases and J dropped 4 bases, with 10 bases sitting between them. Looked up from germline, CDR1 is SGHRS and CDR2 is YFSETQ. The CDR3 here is CASSLGQGLYGYTF. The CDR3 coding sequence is TGCGCCAGCAGCTTGGGTCAGGGACTCTATGGCTACACCTTC.

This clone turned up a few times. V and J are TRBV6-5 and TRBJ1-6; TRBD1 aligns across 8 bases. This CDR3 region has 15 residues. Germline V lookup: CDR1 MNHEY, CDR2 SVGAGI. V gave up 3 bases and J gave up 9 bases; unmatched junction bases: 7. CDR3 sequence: CASSYRTGTSSPLHF. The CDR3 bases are TGTGCCAGCAGTTATCGGACAGGGACGAGTTCACCCCTCCACTTT.

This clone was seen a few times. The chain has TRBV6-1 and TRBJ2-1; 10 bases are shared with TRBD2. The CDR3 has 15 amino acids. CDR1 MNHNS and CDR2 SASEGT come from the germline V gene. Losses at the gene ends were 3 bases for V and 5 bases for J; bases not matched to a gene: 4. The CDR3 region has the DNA TGTGCCAGCAGTGATCAAGGACTAGCGGACAATGAGCAGTTCTTC. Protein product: CASSDQGLADNEQFF.